This TCR beta chain is drawn from a study of control samples from healthy donors and cancer patients. The CDR3 spans 14 residues. V lost 2 bases to trimming and J lost 6 bases, with 14 bases between them. Germline-derived CDR1 and CDR2 are SGHNT and YYREEE (reference sequence). Measured with immunoSEQ multiplex PCR; TCRdb has only the in-frame clones, and not every one. The sample has approximately 52,000 clones; roughly 95% are singletons. The clonotype originates from a woman aged 18-29 years in good health. The chain couples TRBV5-4 to TRBJ1-1; perhaps TRBD1 as D (5 bases). The specimen was blood. As DNA, the CDR3 is TGTGCCAGCAGCTTTGAGGGGCTAATTGCTGAAGCTTTCTTT. This codes for CASSFEGLIAEAFF.